These 3 T cell receptor beta chains were sequenced from one sample in a study of cytomegalovirus exposure and HLA in healthy donors. Primers: 60 Vbeta forward and 13 Jbeta reverse. Libraries were prepared by immunoSEQ multiplex PCR; TCRdb keeps only in-frame clonotypes and omits some of them. The data hold 150,000 to 160,000 clones, with about 83% observed a single time. Sequencing used PBMCs. The receptors originated from a middle-aged woman in good health and CMV-seronegative.

This clone came up once. The V and J genes are TRBV5-1 and TRBJ1-2; 9 bases are shared with TRBD1. The germline gives CDR1 SGHRS, CDR2 YFSETQ. V gave up 4 bases and J gave up 4 bases; unmatched junction bases: 8. CDR3 length equals 15 residues. The CDR3 DNA is TGCGCCAGCAGCGATCCGGGACAGGGACCCTATGGCTACACCTTC. Translation gives CASSDPGQGPYGYTF.

V gene TRBV21-1 combines with J gene TRBJ2-1; the D call in the table, TRBD1, was not verified against the DNA. TRBV21-1 is a known pseudogene. The CDR3 runs to 13 residues. CDR3 sequence: CAGARRCYNEQFF. The CDR3 DNA reads TGTGCAGGGGCCAGGCGATGCTACAATGAGCAGTTCTTC.

The chain is built from TRBV5-1 and TRBJ1-3; D is possibly TRBD1 (6 bases). V was clipped by 0 bases and J by 0 bases, with 13 bases between them. CDR3 length equals 17 residues. Looked up from germline, CDR1 is SGHRS and CDR2 is YFSETQ. Here the CDR3 reads CASSLEGTKSSGNTIYF. CDR3 sequence (DNA): TGCGCCAGCAGCTTGGAAGGGACAAAGAGCTCTGGAAACACCATATATTTT.